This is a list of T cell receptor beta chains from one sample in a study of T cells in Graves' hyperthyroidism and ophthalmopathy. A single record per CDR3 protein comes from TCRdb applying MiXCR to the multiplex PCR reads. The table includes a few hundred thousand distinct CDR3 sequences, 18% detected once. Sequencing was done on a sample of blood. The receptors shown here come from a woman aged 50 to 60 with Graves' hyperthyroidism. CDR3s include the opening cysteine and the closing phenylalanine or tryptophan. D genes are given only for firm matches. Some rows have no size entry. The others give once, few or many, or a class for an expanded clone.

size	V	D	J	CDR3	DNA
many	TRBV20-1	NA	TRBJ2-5	CSARDTQETQYF	TGCAGTGCTAGGGACACTCAAGAGACCCAGTACTTC
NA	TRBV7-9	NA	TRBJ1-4	CASSTYNEKLFF	TGTGCCAGCAGCACTTATAATGAAAAACTGTTTTTT
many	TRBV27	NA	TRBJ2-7	CASRSLLDPLEQYF	TGTGCCAGCAGATCTCTTCTTGACCCTTTGGAGCAGTACTTC
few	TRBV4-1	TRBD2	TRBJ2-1	CASSQERSGRANEQFF	TGCGCCAGCAGCCAAGAACGGAGCGGGAGGGCAAATGAGCAGTTCTTC
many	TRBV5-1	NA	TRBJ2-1	CASSFPVDWTDSSYNEQFF	TGCGCCAGCAGCTTTCCCGTCGACTGGACCGACAGCTCCTACAATGAGCAGTTCTTC
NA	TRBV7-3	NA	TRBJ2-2	CASSSKGNTGELFF	TGTGCCAGCAGTTCAAAGGGGAACACCGGGGAGCTGTTTTTT
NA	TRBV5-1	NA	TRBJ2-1	CASSLRGFNNEQFF	TGCGCCAGCAGCTTGAGGGGTTTCAACAATGAGCAGTTCTTC
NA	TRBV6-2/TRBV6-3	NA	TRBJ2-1	CASSYPTRQSSSYNEQFF	TGTGCCAGCAGTTACCCTACTCGACAGAGCAGCTCCTACAATGAGCAGTTCTTC
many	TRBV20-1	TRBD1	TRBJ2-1	CSARDRQGPLNEQFF	TGCAGTGCTAGAGATCGACAGGGCCCCTTGAATGAGCAGTTCTTC
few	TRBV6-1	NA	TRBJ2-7	CASSQPGTYEQYF	TGTGCCAGCAGTCAACCTGGGACCTACGAGCAGTACTTC
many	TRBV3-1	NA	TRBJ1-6	CASSQDGAYNSPLHF	TGTGCCAGCAGCCAAGATGGTGCCTATAATTCACCCCTCCACTTT
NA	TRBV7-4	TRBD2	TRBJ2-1	CASSPGLAGEGNEQFF	TGTGCCAGCAGCCCCGGACTAGCGGGAGAAGGCAATGAGCAGTTCTTC
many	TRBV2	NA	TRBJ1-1	CASSPISTEAFF	TGTGCCAGCAGTCCGATATCCACTGAAGCTTTCTTT
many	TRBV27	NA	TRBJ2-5	CASQDSAIGETQYF	TGTGCCAGCCAAGATAGCGCGATCGGAGAGACCCAGTACTTC
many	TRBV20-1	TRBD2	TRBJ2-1	CSAPDAGANYNEQFF	TGCAGTGCTCCCGATGCGGGAGCGAATTACAATGAGCAGTTCTTC
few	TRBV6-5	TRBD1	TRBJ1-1	CASSYKPRDSTEAFF	TGTGCCAGCAGTTACAAGCCCCGGGACAGCACTGAAGCTTTCTTT
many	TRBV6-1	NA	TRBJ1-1	CASSWGQNTEAFF	TGTGCCAGCAGTTGGGGACAGAACACTGAAGCTTTCTTT
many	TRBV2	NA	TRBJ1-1	CASPARGAYTEAFF	TGTGCCAGCCCCGCCCGGGGGGCTTACACTGAAGCTTTCTTT
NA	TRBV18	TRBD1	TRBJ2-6	CASSPGQGSGANVLTF	TGTGCCAGCTCCCCGGGACAGGGGTCTGGGGCCAACGTCCTGACTTTC
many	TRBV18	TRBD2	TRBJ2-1	CASSPGLAGEGEQFF	TGTGCCAGCTCACCCGGACTAGCGGGAGAGGGTGAGCAGTTCTTC
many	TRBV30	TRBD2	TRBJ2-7	CAWATSGRAEQYF	TGTGCCTGGGCGACTAGCGGGAGGGCCGAGCAGTACTTC
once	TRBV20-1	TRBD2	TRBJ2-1	CSASLAGEGNEQFF	TGCAGTGCTAGCTTAGCGGGAGAGGGCAATGAGCAGTTCTTC
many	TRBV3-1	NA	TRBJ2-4	CASSQDRFIQYF	TGTGCCAGCAGCCAAGATAGGTTCATTCAGTACTTC
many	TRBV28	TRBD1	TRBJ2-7	CASSRVGTETYEQYF	TGTGCCAGCAGCCGTGTCGGGACAGAGACTTACGAGCAGTACTTC